This T cell receptor beta chain was identified during a study of vaccination effects on CD4 cells after COVID-19. Profiled with immunoSEQ multiplex PCR; TCRdb holds only in-frame clones, not every one. The table lists tens of thousands of clones, around 77% of them singletons. Before sequencing, viral peptide pools were used by the ViraFEST assay to expand antigen-specific CD4+ T cells. CD4+ T cells were isolated after around 9 days of culture. People in the vaccine group had not been infected with SARS-CoV-2 before, and their nucleocapsid antibodies were negative. About this clone: Its antigen is as yet unknown.

Germline CDR1 SGHRS, CDR2 YFSETQ. There are 16 residues in the CDR3. The V and J ends lost 4 bases and 0 bases respectively, with 11 bases between them. The chain couples TRBV5-1 to TRBJ2-6; D tentatively reads TRBD1 or TRBD2 (7 bases each). The sequenced sample was CD4+ T cells from PBMCs cultured with HCoV-NL63 spike peptides, obtained before COVID-19 vaccination. This TCR came from a human donor who received a COVID-19 vaccine. This chain's CDR3 is CASSGGDSSGANVLTF. CDR3 coding DNA: TGCGCCAGCAGCGGGGGGGACAGCTCTGGGGCCAACGTCCTGACTTTC.